This TCR beta chain comes out of a study of cytomegalovirus exposure and HLA in healthy donors. The study's findings and limits: Researchers reported in a later analysis that a missense DCLRE1C variant was tied to TCR beta V- and J-gene trimming. TCR beta chains associated with HLA were, in a later analysis, more clonally expanded than equally common others.

The PCR employed 60 Vbeta primers together with 13 Jbeta primers. Sequencing used immunoSEQ multiplex PCR; TCRdb keeps in-frame clones, though not all of them. The data contain some 220,000 clones, approximately 80% of them seen just once; the ten biggest clones take up 0.58%. A note on this clone: Antigen unknown.

Germline V gene lookup returns CDR1 LNHDA and CDR2 SQIVND (reference sequence). This CDR3 is 13 amino acids long. Trimming took off 3 bases at V and 4 bases at J, with 8 bases between the two ends. J is TRBJ2-3 and V is TRBV19; D not certain. This TCR derives from a woman between 35 and 50 years old in good health and CMV-seronegative. Material for sequencing was PBMCs. CDR3 amino acids: CASSISRADTQYF. The CDR3, as DNA: TGTGCCAGTAGTATCTCTCGGGCAGATACGCAGTATTTT.